This is a list of T cell receptor beta chains from one sample in a study of blood T cell repertoires in COVID-19. The data were produced by immunoSEQ multiplex PCR, yet TCRdb's version contains in-frame clones alone and is incomplete. The sample has a few hundred thousand clones, 70% to 90% seen once. Specimen: PBMCs or T cells enriched from blood (not recorded which). The receptors were gathered from a woman aged 25-40 years who had been exposed to COVID-19. The CDR3 runs from the conserved cysteine through the conserved F or W. D genes are given only for firm matches.

>TRBJ1-6|.|TRBV27
TGTGCCAGCAGTTTATGGGGTGGAACAGGGACCCCCCTCCACTTT
CASSLWGGTGTPLHF
>TRBJ2-3|TRBD1|TRBV3-1/TRBV3-2
TGTGCCAGCAGCCATGGTCCAGGGGGAGATACGCAGTATTTT
CASSHGPGGDTQYF
>TRBJ2-3|.|TRBV10-1
TGCGCCAGCAGTCATCCGCAGGGATCCGATACGCAGTATTTT
CASSHPQGSDTQYF
>TRBJ1-1|TRBD1|TRBV27
TGTGCCAGCAGTTTCGACAGGGCGAACACTGAAGCTTTCTTT
CASSFDRANTEAFF
>TRBJ1-4|.|TRBV25-1
TGTGCCAGCAGTGAATGGGGAGGGAGGAATGAAAAACTGTTTTTT
CASSEWGGRNEKLFF
>TRBJ1-4|TRBD1|TRBV7-9
TGTGCCAGCAGCACGAGGACAGGGCTCACTAATGAAAAACTGTTTTTT
CASSTRTGLTNEKLFF
>TRBJ2-1|.|TRBV10-3
TGTGCCATCAGTGAGTCGGTGGGAGGGCAGTTCTTC
CAISESVGGQFF
>TRBJ2-3|TRBD2|TRBV2
TGTGCCAGCATGGGACTAGCGACCACAGATACGCAGTATTTT
CASMGLATTDTQYF
>TRBJ2-7|TRBD1|TRBV20-1
TGCAGTGCTAGTGGGATCGATTTACAGGGGGACCCCTACGAGCAGTACTTC
CSASGIDLQGDPYEQYF
>TRBJ1-4|.|TRBV5-4
TGTGCCAGCAGCAGAAACCAGGGGATTGCTGAAAAACTGTTTTTT
CASSRNQGIAEKLFF
>TRBJ1-6|TRBD1|TRBV3-1/TRBV3-2
TGTGCCAGCAGCCAGGTTGACAGGGGAAATTCACCCCTCCACTTT
CASSQVDRGNSPLHF
>TRBJ1-2|.|TRBV21-1
TGTGCCAGCAGCAAAGGAAGGGGCTATGGCTACACCTTC
CASSKGRGYGYTF